This T cell receptor (beta chain) was observed in a study of graft-versus-host responses after intestinal transplantation. Study results and caveats: There were GvH clones found in recipient marrow, and some of them appeared first in ileum or blood.

Assay: immunoSEQ multiplex PCR; the TCRdb copy retains only in-frame clones and omits some. This table has roughly 45,000 clones, just under 95% appearing once. The germline V and J ends were trimmed by 7 bases and 0 bases, with 16 bases remaining between them. Per the germline V gene, CDR1 is SQVTM and CDR2 is ANQGSEA. CDR3 length equals 14 residues. To note about this clone: Its antigen is as yet unknown.

Sequencing was performed on PBMCs, taken around 350 days after intestinal transplant. This sequence joins TRBV29-1 and TRBJ2-7; D remains unclear. This receptor was identified in a human patient who received an intestinal transplant, so some T cells may come from the graft donor. CDR3 sequence: CSAVLGLRSYEQYF. CDR3 DNA sequence: TGCAGCGCGGTACTCGGGCTTCGCTCCTACGAGCAGTACTTC.